The rows below give T cell receptor beta chains drawn from one sample of a study of shared clonotypes between healthy human individuals. Repertoires were generated with immunoSEQ multiplex PCR, while TCRdb's copy carries only in-frame clones and drops some. Of about 870,000 clones listed, 80% to 95% are singletons. The sequenced sample consisted of naive CD8+ T cells sorted from blood. The receptors stem from a man between 25 and 39 years old in good health. Both conserved end residues are part of each CDR3. Each record gives: V gene, J gene, clone size, D gene, CDR3 protein. D genes are given only for firm matches. Some rows mark clone size as missing; the rest say once, few, many or name a class of expanded clone.

TRBV5-4	TRBJ2-7	-	TRBD2	CASSYKTGLANYEQYF
TRBV29-1	TRBJ2-2	-	-	CSDRDLTGELFF
TRBV29-1	TRBJ2-7	-	-	CSAIPYRDGPLEQYF
TRBV7-9	TRBJ2-1	-	-	CASSGRYNEQFF
TRBV6-1	TRBJ1-1	-	-	CATQQGPNTEAFF
TRBV28	TRBJ2-5	-	-	CASSFPWQEGQYF
TRBV7-2	TRBJ1-2	once	-	CASTPGAGFGYTF
TRBV11-2	TRBJ2-7	-	-	CASSPTDHSYEQYF
TRBV28	TRBJ2-7	-	-	CASSLNLRGLYEQYF
TRBV13	TRBJ2-7	-	TRBD2	CASSSGTSGHHHAYEQYF
TRBV25-1	TRBJ2-1	-	-	CASSEYIAQPNEQFF
TRBV7-9	TRBJ2-7	-	TRBD1	CASSNPGQGAYEQYF
TRBV5-1	TRBJ2-7	-	TRBD1	CASSLGQGNYEQYF
TRBV11-2	TRBJ2-3	-	-	CATKVSTDTQYF
TRBV30	TRBJ2-5	-	TRBD1	CAWSGGQGLQTQYF
TRBV9	TRBJ2-7	-	-	CASSDLGDEQYF
TRBV27	TRBJ2-5	-	TRBD1	CASSSARTGFQGTQYF
TRBV27	TRBJ1-5	-	-	CASGLSAGGGGNQPQHF
TRBV6-6	TRBJ1-3	-	-	CASSYRGNTIYF
TRBV5-1	TRBJ1-3	-	-	CASSLRQDRHTIYF
TRBV15	TRBJ2-3	-	-	CATSQGGGRGLTDTQYF
TRBV5-8	TRBJ2-6	-	-	CASSLGITAHSGANVLTF